Listed below are T cell receptor beta chains from one sample, sequenced in a study of tumor-infiltrating lymphocytes in primary liver carcinoma. TCRdb reanalysed the multiplex PCR reads using MiXCR and keeps one entry per CDR3 protein. This sample has 70,000 to 85,000 distinct CDR3 sequences, with 65% to 75% found just once. Sequenced input: liver tumor tissue from sampling region 4. These receptors were collected from a woman aged 55 to 70 with primary liver carcinoma and hepatitis B virus infection. Each CDR3 is given without its conserved first and last residue. Fields, in order: V gene, J gene, CDR3 length, CDR3 protein.

v_gene: TRBV6-6
j_gene: TRBJ2-4
len: 13
CDR3aa: AGSYILLAKNIQY

v_gene: TRBV10-1
j_gene: TRBJ1-1
len: 12
CDR3aa: ASSSQRGNTEAF

v_gene: TRBV11-2
j_gene: TRBJ1-1
len: 13
CDR3aa: VSSRIRGGTTEAF

v_gene: TRBV11-2
j_gene: TRBJ2-1
len: 15
CDR3aa: ASSGRLAGGPGDEQS

v_gene: TRBV6-5
j_gene: TRBJ2-5
len: 13
CDR3aa: ANSYIGAGRDTQY

v_gene: TRBV4-1
j_gene: TRBJ2-1
len: 14
CDR3aa: ASSQAEVGSYNEQF

v_gene: TRBV28
j_gene: TRBJ1-2
len: 11
CDR3aa: ACSSGAWGGYI

v_gene: TRBV4-2
j_gene: TRBJ2-3
len: 14
CDR3aa: ASSPGLAGCADTQY

v_gene: TRBV11-2
j_gene: TRBJ2-3
len: 11
CDR3aa: ASSLGWTDTQY

v_gene: TRBV5-4
j_gene: TRBJ1-6
len: 15
CDR3aa: ASSLGRVEKNNSPHH

v_gene: TRBV11-2
j_gene: TRBJ2-2
len: 10
CDR3aa: VSSIEFGELF

v_gene: TRBV6-2/TRBV6-3
j_gene: TRBJ2-3
len: 11
CDR3aa: AERTEVPDTQC

v_gene: TRBV29-1
j_gene: TRBJ2-1
len: 14
CDR3aa: SVEDRSASSYNEQF

v_gene: TRBV11-3
j_gene: TRBJ2-3
len: 13
CDR3aa: ASSLDRFTTDTQY

v_gene: TRBV14
j_gene: TRBJ1-5
len: 14
CDR3aa: ASSQVKGISNQPQH

v_gene: TRBV7-2
j_gene: TRBJ2-1
len: 11
CDR3aa: ASSLQLRVEQF

v_gene: TRBV11-2
j_gene: TRBJ2-3
len: 13
CDR3aa: ASRHSATSTDTQY

v_gene: TRBV4-2
j_gene: TRBJ2-3
len: 17
CDR3aa: ASSELGLAGGSGTDTQY

v_gene: TRBV29-1
j_gene: TRBJ2-2
len: 12
CDR3aa: SAKRRGKTGELF

v_gene: TRBV18
j_gene: TRBJ1-5
len: 15
CDR3aa: ASSPWPGEGKNQPQH

v_gene: TRBV20-1
j_gene: TRBJ2-6
len: 13
CDR3aa: STLDRFSGANVLT

v_gene: TRBV29-1
j_gene: TRBJ2-7
len: 12
CDR3aa: SIEDRASPYEQY

v_gene: TRBV11-2
j_gene: TRBJ1-2
len: 12
CDR3aa: ISSLNMGFYGYT

v_gene: TRBV28
j_gene: TRBJ2-3
len: 14
CDR3aa: ASSTPTGGTTDTQY

v_gene: TRBV11-2
j_gene: TRBJ2-7
len: 13
CDR3aa: ASIPTPPGTYEQY

v_gene: TRBV5-4
j_gene: TRBJ2-3
len: 15
CDR3aa: ASSLAVTRLGTDTHY

v_gene: TRBV13
j_gene: TRBJ2-1
len: 17
CDR3aa: ASSSRSDSSRDTYNEQF

v_gene: TRBV11-2
j_gene: TRBJ2-7
len: 14
CDR3aa: ANSYGERTSGSERY

v_gene: TRBV2
j_gene: TRBJ1-1
len: 10
CDR3aa: ASSEVDGEAF

v_gene: TRBV6-6
j_gene: TRBJ2-1
len: 15
CDR3aa: ASSAGTSGSWVDEQF

v_gene: TRBV7-9
j_gene: TRBJ1-1
len: 10
CDR3aa: ASSLSVMGVF

v_gene: TRBV6-1
j_gene: TRBJ2-7
len: 12
CDR3aa: ATMEAGALEEQY

v_gene: TRBV4-1
j_gene: TRBJ1-1
len: 13
CDR3aa: VSSQDYRGETEAF

v_gene: TRBV15
j_gene: TRBJ2-6
len: 12
CDR3aa: ATSRGSGANVLT